This passage covers 14 T cell receptor beta chains from one sample sequenced in a study of early T cells in non-severe SARS-CoV-2 infection. TCRdb processed the 5' RACE reads anew with MiXCR; each CDR3 protein has one entry. The repertoire holds some 41,000 distinct CDR3 sequences, 5.8% seen once, with roughly 25% in the top ten. The sequenced material came from whole blood. The source of these receptors is an adult who was a healthcare worker with PCR-confirmed SARS-CoV-2 infection or an uninfected control (not recorded which).

This clonotype came up many times. V is TRBV15 and J is TRBJ1-1; TRBD1 aligns across 8 bases. The CDR3 has 13 amino acids. From germline, CDR1 is LNHNV and CDR2 YYDKDF (reference sequence). V gave up 8 bases and J gave up 4 bases; unmatched junction bases: 6. CDR3 nucleotides: TGTGCCACCGGCCCAGGGGGCGGCACTGAAGCTTTCTTT. Encoded protein: CATGPGGGTEAFF.

This clonotype was found a few times. The rearrangement uses TRBV29-1 and TRBJ2-5; unclear D gene. The ends were cut back, 5 bases at V and 4 bases at J, with 14 bases in the middle. This CDR3 has 13 residues. Germline V lookup: CDR1 SQVTM, CDR2 ANQGSEA. CDR3 in amino acids: CSVSDGRAETQYF. CDR3 nucleotides: TGCAGCGTTTCAGATGGCCGGGCAGAGACCCAGTACTTC.

This clonotype has only a few counts. This chain uses TRBV3-1 with TRBJ2-1, with D unclear. This CDR3 has 15 amino acids. CDR1 and CDR2 (germline): LGHDT, YNNKEL (reference sequence). Trimming cost V 1 base and J 2 bases, with 9 bases left between them. The CDR3 DNA sequence: TGTGCCAGCAGCCAAGCTCCTAGTCCCTACAATGAGCAGTTCTTC. This encodes CASSQAPSPYNEQFF.

Only a few counts were recorded for this clonotype. J is TRBJ2-5 and V is TRBV6-1; 10 bases are shared with TRBD1. Germline values: CDR1 MNHNS, CDR2 SASEGT. The CDR3 loop spans 16 amino acids. J was trimmed by 3 bases and V by 1 base; bases with no gene match: 5. The CDR3 sequence: CASSEGRGTGEETQYF. The DNA of the CDR3 is TGTGCCAGCAGTGAAGGAAGAGGGACAGGGGAAGAGACCCAGTACTTC.

This clonotype was picked up many times. The genes are TRBV5-1 and TRBJ2-5, with D possibly matching TRBD1 (5 bases). Trimming removed 4 bases from V and 1 base from J, with 11 bases in between. CDR3 size: 14 residues. Germline V lookup: CDR1 SGHRS, CDR2 YFSETQ. CDR3 protein: CASSLGQAQETQYF. In nucleotides, the CDR3 is TGCGCCAGCAGCCTCGGACAAGCCCAAGAGACCCAGTACTTC.

There are a few counts of this clonotype. The CDR3 DNA follows: TGTGCCAGCAGCCAAGAGACCCAGTACTTC. Protein: CASSQETQYF. The chain recombines TRBV3-1 with TRBJ2-5; D uncertain. The V gene's germline CDR1 is LGHDT and CDR2 YNNKEL (reference sequence). Trimming left V 0 bases short and J 7 bases short, with 0 bases between. The CDR3 contains 10 residues.

This rearrangement joins TRBV7-9 to TRBJ1-1; D is uncertain. Germline loops: CDR1 SEHNR, CDR2 FQNEAQ (reference sequence). The CDR3 length is 14 residues. Trimming left V 5 bases short and J 1 base short, with 11 bases between. The CDR3: CASSTPVKNTEAFF. The CDR3 DNA sequence: TGTGCCAGCAGCACTCCAGTCAAGAACACTGAAGCTTTCTTT.

The chain carries TRBV5-1 and TRBJ2-2; no clear D gene. There are 14 residues in the CDR3. The V and J ends lost 6 bases and 0 bases respectively, with 9 bases between them. Germline V lookup: CDR1 SGHRS, CDR2 YFSETQ. The CDR3 sequence is CASNWQTNTGELFF. The CDR3 DNA follows: TGCGCCAGCAACTGGCAGACGAACACCGGGGAGCTGTTTTTT. Together with reference TRBV5-1 and TRBJ2-2, the CDR3 gives the full variable domain: KAGVTQTPRYLIKTRGQQVTLSCSPISGHRSVSWYQQTPGQGLQFLFEYFSETQRNKGNFPGRFSGRQFSNSRSEMNVSTLELGDSALYLCASNWQTNTGELFFGEGSRLTVL.

There are many counts of this clonotype. The gene calls are TRBV20-1 and TRBJ2-1; D gene uncertain. CDR1 and CDR2 from the germline V gene are DFQATT and SNEGSKA (reference sequence). V was cut by 1 base and J by 7 bases, with 11 bases left in between. CDR3 length equals 13 residues. This chain's CDR3 is CSARARTENEQFF. Written as DNA, the CDR3 is TGCAGTGCTAGAGCTAGGACGGAGAATGAGCAGTTCTTC.

This clonotype came up many times. V is TRBV20-1 and J is TRBJ1-2; TRBD1 aligns across 7 bases. After removal of 2 bases from V and 2 bases from J, the junction contained 5 bases not matched to a gene. CDR3 length: 14 amino acids. Germline assignment: CDR1 DFQATT and CDR2 SNEGSKA (reference sequence). CDR3 DNA sequence: TGCAGTGCTAGATATCTCAGGGGGAACTATGGCTACACCTTC. It codes for CSARYLRGNYGYTF.

The V gene is TRBV28, the J gene TRBJ1-1; no definite D call. The CDR3 extends over 13 amino acids. V was clipped by 1 base and J by 8 bases, with 11 bases between them. Germline assignment: CDR1 MDHEN and CDR2 SYDVKM. Here the CDR3 DNA reads TGTGCCAGCAGTTTATTTGCCCAAGGGGAAGCTTTCTTT. Its translation: CASSLFAQGEAFF.

This clonotype was seen ten or more times. V is TRBV28 and J is TRBJ2-1, with 10 bases that match TRBD2. Unmatched junction bases numbered 6, after V lost 3 bases and J lost 4 bases. This CDR3 is 16 amino acids long. Per germline, CDR1 MDHEN and CDR2 SYDVKM. The CDR3 protein is CASSLSGLADYNEQFF. The CDR3 nucleotides are TGTGCCAGCAGTTTGTCCGGACTAGCGGATTACAATGAGCAGTTCTTC. Full variable domain (rest looked up from reference TRBV28 and TRBJ2-1): DVKVTQSSRYLVKRTGEKVFLECVQDMDHENMFWYRQDPGLGLRLIYFSYDVKMKEKGDIPEGYSVSREKKERFSLILESASTNQTSMYLCASSLSGLADYNEQFFGPGTRLTVL.

This clonotype was detected ten times or more. This chain uses TRBV10-3 with TRBJ2-3, with 9 bases lining up with TRBD1. Per germline, CDR1 ENHRY and CDR2 SYGVKD. Trimming removed 6 bases from V and 5 bases from J; junction bases left unmatched: 9. The CDR3 covers 15 residues. CDR3 coding DNA: TGTGCCATCAGAAGACAGGGGGGCAAGGAAGATACGCAGTATTTT. Translating it yields CAIRRQGGKEDTQYF.

The rearrangement links TRBV12-3 or TRBV12-4 to TRBJ1-2; the D gene is possibly TRBD1 (5 bases). The germline V and J ends were trimmed by 4 bases and 8 bases, with 8 bases remaining between them. The CDR3 is 11 amino acids. The CDR3 coding sequence is TGTGCCAGCAGTTCCCGGGACGGCTACACCTTC. Protein: CASSSRDGYTF.